The present T cell receptor (beta chain) was sequenced within a study of blood T cell repertoires in COVID-19. Study in general: Sites across the United States, Italy and Spain contributed samples from acute and convalescent COVID-19.

Per the original methods: Amplifying reference gene primers gave estimates of nucleated cell counts. Libraries were prepared by immunoSEQ multiplex PCR; TCRdb keeps only in-frame clonotypes and omits some of them. V, J and clone size are taken as reported in that table, and D and trimming were inferred from the DNA itself. The sample carries some 400,000 clones, approximately 77% recorded once. CDR1 is SGHAT, CDR2 FQNNGV, per germline. With 1 base clipped from V and 5 bases from J, the junction kept 5 bases outside the gene matches. The CDR3 is 15 residues long. This TCR was sampled from a human donor with acute or convalescent COVID-19. The donor label of this sample is uncertain. This rearrangement joins TRBV11-2 to TRBJ2-7; 10 positions agree with TRBD1. Material for sequencing was peripheral blood. This CDR3 is CASSLVRDRGNEQYF. The CDR3 coding sequence is TGTGCCAGCAGCTTAGTACGGGACAGGGGAAACGAGCAGTACTTC.